This T cell receptor beta chain stems from a study of glioma-infiltrating T cells after dendritic cell vaccination. CDR3 length equals 15 residues. Germline CDR1 SGHTA, CDR2 FQGTGA. Trimming took off 7 bases at V and 5 bases at J, with 19 bases between the two ends. Assay used: immunoSEQ multiplex PCR; TCRdb lists only in-frame clones, some missing. Seen here are around 87,000 clones, roughly four fifths observed once, and the top ten hold 6% to 8.5%. Time point given: after dendritic cell vaccination, including at tumor progression/relapse. The receptor was derived from a human donor with glioblastoma. The sample consisted of blood, taken after dendritic cell vaccination. The V call is TRBV7-3, the J call TRBJ2-3, with D possibly being TRBD2 (7 bases). CDR3 bases: TGTGCCAGCACCTCCCGGGGGGCCACCGGAGATACGCAGTATTTT. Translation gives CASTSRGATGDTQYF.